This is a list of T cell receptor beta chains from one sample in a study of blood T cell repertoires in COVID-19. Profiled with immunoSEQ multiplex PCR; TCRdb holds only in-frame clones, not every one. The profile shows about 61,000 clones, 70% to 80% of them singletons. The sequenced sample consisted of peripheral blood. The receptors here all came from a man older than 75 with active or convalescent COVID-19. Both conserved end residues are part of each CDR3. A D gene is named only where the DNA matches it firmly. Clone size is shown for a subset of rows, as once, few, many or a class of expanded clone.

abundance,j_gene,d_gene,v_gene,CDR3nt,CDR3aa
.,TRBJ2-3,.,TRBV5-1,TGCGCCAGCAGCTTGATGGCCTCTAGCACAGATACGCAGTATTTT,CASSLMASSTDTQYF
.,TRBJ1-1,.,TRBV4-1,TGCGCCAGCAGCCAAGATTGGACAGATGAAGCTTTCTTT,CASSQDWTDEAFF
.,TRBJ2-3,.,TRBV30,TGTGCCTGGAGTAATCCCTCTAGCACAGATACGCAGTATTTT,CAWSNPSSTDTQYF
.,TRBJ2-6,.,TRBV15,TGTGCCACCAGCAGCAGGGGATCTGGGGCCAACGTCCTGACTTTC,CATSSRGSGANVLTF
.,TRBJ2-1,TRBD1,TRBV20-1,TGCAGTGCTAGTAGACAGGGGGTCTACAATGAGCAGTTCTTC,CSASRQGVYNEQFF
few,TRBJ2-1,TRBD1,TRBV24-1,TGTGCCACCAAAGGGGGCCCAAACCCCGAGCAGTTCTTC,CATKGGPNPEQFF
.,TRBJ2-3,TRBD2,TRBV24-1,TGTGCCACCAGTGACCCTAGCGGGGGGGCAGCAGATACGCAGTATTTT,CATSDPSGGAADTQYF
.,TRBJ2-7,.,TRBV19,TGTGCCAGTAGTATAGCTTCAGGGGCGCATTATGGCGAGCAGTACTTC,CASSIASGAHYGEQYF
few,TRBJ2-1,TRBD2,TRBV3-1/TRBV3-2,TGTGCCAGCAGCCAAGACGGACTAGCGGGGCGCGGTAATGAGCAGTTCTTC,CASSQDGLAGRGNEQFF
once,TRBJ1-2,.,TRBV7-9,TGTGCCAGCAGCCCCTCGGGGGAGTATGGCTACACCTTC,CASSPSGEYGYTF
.,TRBJ2-7,TRBD1,TRBV2,TGTGCCAGCAGTGGGGGTCCGGGACAGTCTTCTTGGGAGCAGTACTTC,CASSGGPGQSSWEQYF
.,TRBJ2-1,TRBD2,TRBV6-5,TGTGCCAGCATTGGACTAGCGGGCCCCTACAATGAGCAGTTCTTC,CASIGLAGPYNEQFF
.,TRBJ2-3,TRBD1,TRBV24-1,TGTGCCACCAGTGATTTGCACGGACAGGACGGATCCAGGGATACGCAGTATTTT,CATSDLHGQDGSRDTQYF
.,TRBJ1-2,.,TRBV3-1/TRBV3-2,TGTGCCAGCAGCCGGGGTGAGGGTAAGCGTGGCTACACCTTC,CASSRGEGKRGYTF
few,TRBJ1-1,.,TRBV7-3,TGTGCCAGCAGCTCGGGGTCCACTACTGAAGCTTTCTTT,CASSSGSTTEAFF
.,TRBJ2-1,TRBD2,TRBV7-2,TGTGCCAGCAGGGCCGGGACTAGCGAACTGAATGTGTTCTTC,CASRAGTSELNVFF
few,TRBJ2-5,.,TRBV5-6,TGTGCCAGCAGCTTGGCATTCCAAGAGACCCAGTACTTC,CASSLAFQETQYF
once,TRBJ2-5,.,TRBV4-1,TGCGCCAGCAGCCAAGATCATTCACAGGGTAGCGAGACCCAGTACTTC,CASSQDHSQGSETQYF
.,TRBJ1-1,.,TRBV19,TGTGCCAGTATTCGGAGGTTGGGGACTGAAGCTTTCTTT,CASIRRLGTEAFF
.,TRBJ2-5,TRBD1,TRBV24-1,TGTGCCACCGCCCGGGGACAGGGGGAGACCCAGTACTTC,CATARGQGETQYF
.,TRBJ1-1,.,TRBV1,TGCACCAGCAGCCAATGGCCGAGGGGGGGCAAATCTGAAGCTTTCTTT,CTSSQWPRGGKSEAFF
.,TRBJ1-2,TRBD1,TRBV7-9,TGTGCCAGCAGCTACAGGGGGGGTGGCTACACCTTC,CASSYRGGGYTF
few,TRBJ2-7,.,TRBV12-3/TRBV12-4,TGTGCCAGCAGTTTAGGGGTAGGGGGTGAGCAGTACTTC,CASSLGVGGEQYF
.,TRBJ1-6,.,TRBV9,TGTGCCAGCAGCGGTTCAGGGGAGGGGTATTCACCCCTCCACTTT,CASSGSGEGYSPLHF
few,TRBJ2-2,TRBD1,TRBV10-3,TGTGCCATCAGTCCCAAGTCCAGGGGGCCCGGGGAGCTGTTTTTT,CAISPKSRGPGELFF
many,TRBJ2-2,.,TRBV4-3,TGCGCCAGCAGCCAAGATTCGGGTAACACCGGGGAGCTGTTTTTT,CASSQDSGNTGELFF
.,TRBJ2-1,TRBD2,TRBV7-9,TGTGCCAGCAGCTCCCGGACTAGCGGGAGTCAGTTCTTC,CASSSRTSGSQFF
.,TRBJ1-5,TRBD1,TRBV5-5,TGTGCCAGCAGCTTGGATGCAGGGGGACGTCAGCCCCAGCATTTT,CASSLDAGGRQPQHF
.,TRBJ2-2,TRBD1,TRBV3-1/TRBV3-2,TGTGCCAGCAGCCAAGCTTTCCAACTTACCCAGGGGGCGCTCGGGGAGCTGTTTTTT,CASSQAFQLTQGALGELFF
once,TRBJ2-2,.,TRBV5-1,TGCGCCAGCAGCGGGCGGACAACGAACACCGGGGAGCTGTTTTTT,CASSGRTTNTGELFF
.,TRBJ2-7,TRBD2,TRBV19,TGCGCCAGTAGTGTCACTAGCGGGAGCTCCTACGAGCAGTACTTC,CASSVTSGSSYEQYF
.,TRBJ1-6,.,TRBV7-2,TGTGCCAGCAGCCCTCCCGGGAGCCAATCCCCCCTCCACTTT,CASSPPGSQSPLHF
.,TRBJ1-6,TRBD1,TRBV4-3,TGCGCCAGCAGCCAAGATCGCCTGGGACAGTTATATAATTCACCCCTCCACTTT,CASSQDRLGQLYNSPLHF
.,TRBJ2-1,TRBD2,TRBV10-3,TGTGCCATCAGGGCGACTAGCCTTTCAAATGAGCAGTTCTTC,CAIRATSLSNEQFF
few,TRBJ2-5,TRBD1,TRBV5-1,TGCGCCAGCAGCTCAGGACAGGGCCAAGAGACCCAGTACTTC,CASSSGQGQETQYF
.,TRBJ2-2,TRBD2,TRBV29-1,TGCAGCGTTGGGCGACTAGCGGGAGCGGGCACCGGGGAGCTGTTTTTT,CSVGRLAGAGTGELFF
once,TRBJ2-7,.,TRBV20-1,TGCAGTGCTAGTTCAGGGTACGAGCAGTACTTC,CSASSGYEQYF
.,TRBJ1-6,TRBD1,TRBV7-8,TGTGCCAGCACCGGGACAGGGGGTGGTTCACCCCTCCACTTT,CASTGTGGGSPLHF
.,TRBJ1-2,.,TRBV9,TGTGCCAGCAGCCCGACTCCAGAAGCCGCTGGCTACACCTTC,CASSPTPEAAGYTF
.,TRBJ1-1,.,TRBV19,TGTGCCAGTAGTACCCACCCCAGGGGAAACACTGAAGCTTTCTTT,CASSTHPRGNTEAFF
.,TRBJ2-3,TRBD2,TRBV7-6,TGTGCCAGCAGCTTACCTAGCGGGGGCACAGATACGCAGTATTTT,CASSLPSGGTDTQYF
.,TRBJ1-2,TRBD1,TRBV28,TGTGCCAGCAGAATGACAGGGGGCGTACACTACACCTTC,CASRMTGGVHYTF
few,TRBJ1-2,TRBD1,TRBV29-1,TGCAGCGTTGACTCGACAGGGTTAAACTATGGCTACACCTTC,CSVDSTGLNYGYTF
.,TRBJ1-3,.,TRBV5-1,TGCGCCAGCAGGGTTGCCGGGAACTCTGGAAACACCATATATTTT,CASRVAGNSGNTIYF
.,TRBJ2-2,TRBD2,TRBV11-2,TGTGCCAGCAGCTTAGATCAGCTAGCGGGAGGTGGTACCGGGGAGCTGTTTTTT,CASSLDQLAGGGTGELFF
few,TRBJ2-1,TRBD1,TRBV27,TGTGCCAGCGGACAGGGGATTTACAATGAGCAGTTCTTC,CASGQGIYNEQFF
.,TRBJ2-2,.,TRBV2,TGTGCCACTAACCCCGAAGTGCCCTCCGTGGCCGGGGAGCTGTTTTTT,CATNPEVPSVAGELFF
.,TRBJ2-5,.,TRBV18,TGTGCCAGCTCACCGGGACATGGGGAGACCCAGTACTTC,CASSPGHGETQYF
.,TRBJ1-2,TRBD1,TRBV5-4,TGTGCCAGCAGCCCGGGACAGGGGGCGAGCTATGGCTACACCTTC,CASSPGQGASYGYTF
.,TRBJ1-5,.,TRBV27,TGTGCCAGCAGTTTAGAGGCAGATCAGCCCCAGCATTTT,CASSLEADQPQHF
.,TRBJ2-6,.,TRBV7-8,TGTGCCAGCCACAAGCGAGGAAGTCCAGGGGCCAACGTCCTGACTTTC,CASHKRGSPGANVLTF
.,TRBJ1-2,.,TRBV5-1,TGCGCCAGCAGCCAGGACAGATTCTATGGCTACACCTTC,CASSQDRFYGYTF
.,TRBJ2-7,.,TRBV5-4,TGTGCCAGCAGCTTGGGGGCCGTGGGAGGCTACGAGCAGTACTTC,CASSLGAVGGYEQYF
.,TRBJ2-1,.,TRBV6-5,TGTGCCAGCAGTCCAGACATCAGCTCCTACAATGAGCAGTTCTTC,CASSPDISSYNEQFF
.,TRBJ1-4,TRBD1,TRBV19,TGTGCCAGTAGATCCCATGACACAGGGGATGAAAAACTGTTTTTT,CASRSHDTGDEKLFF
.,TRBJ1-5,.,TRBV30,TGTGCCTGGAACCCCAACAGGTTCAGCAATCAGCCCCAGCATTTT,CAWNPNRFSNQPQHF